The 17 T cell receptor beta chains presented below share a single source sample, sequenced in a study of blood T cell repertoires in COVID-19. The protocol was immunoSEQ multiplex PCR, while the TCRdb copy is restricted to in-frame clones and leaves out a portion. The sample has 100,000 to 150,000 clones, roughly four fifths seen once. Sequenced material: peripheral blood. These receptors originate from a man between 25 and 39 years old with COVID-19, enrolled during active disease.

This clone has just a few counts. The chain combines TRBV9 with TRBJ2-1; D perhaps matches TRBD1 (6 bases). Trimming left V 0 bases short and J 2 bases short, with 6 bases between. Germline-derived CDR1 and CDR2 are SGDLS and YYNGEE. This CDR3 contains 14 residues. The CDR3 sequence: CASSVEGAYNEQFF. Written as DNA, the CDR3 is TGTGCCAGCAGCGTAGAGGGGGCCTACAATGAGCAGTTCTTC.

The J gene is TRBJ2-1, the V gene TRBV6-2 or TRBV6-3; TRBD1 aligns across 12 bases. In germline, CDR1 is MNHEY, CDR2 SVGEGT. The CDR3 has 16 amino acids. V was pared by 4 bases and J by 7 bases, with 8 bases of the junction left unmatched. CDR3 sequence (DNA): TGTGCCAGCAGTTCGGGGACAGGGGGCGCGGTTAATGAGCAGTTCTTC. It specifies CASSSGTGGAVNEQFF.

V and J are TRBV6-5 and TRBJ2-7; 11 nucleotides agree with TRBD1. From germline, CDR1 is MNHEY and CDR2 SVGAGI. Losses at the gene ends were 6 bases for V and 6 bases for J; bases not matched to a gene: 7. The CDR3 totals 14 residues. In DNA form, the CDR3 reads TGTGCCAGCAGACAGACCGGGACAGGGGGCGAGCAGTACTTC. Its protein product is CASRQTGTGGEQYF.

V and J are TRBV4-2 and TRBJ2-7; 9 bases are a match to TRBD1. Germline loops: CDR1 LGHNA, CDR2 YNFKEQ. Unmatched junction bases numbered 12, after V lost 4 bases and J lost 5 bases. The CDR3 loop spans 16 amino acids. CDR3 bases: TGTGCCAGCAGCCCCAGGGGATCGACAGGGGGAAACGAGCAGTACTTC. Translating it yields CASSPRGSTGGNEQYF.

CDR3 DNA: TGTGCCAGCATGGAGGACAGGAACTCTGGAAACACCATATATTTT. Translating it yields CASMEDRNSGNTIYF. This chain links TRBV6-5 with TRBJ1-3; 7 positions match TRBD1. The CDR3 is 15 residues long. Germline assignment: CDR1 MNHEY and CDR2 SVGAGI. Trimming took 7 bases from V and 0 from J; bases not matched to a gene: 6.

V usage is TRBV9 and J usage is TRBJ1-2; 9 positions match TRBD1. CDR1 SGDLS and CDR2 YYNGEE come from the germline V gene. The CDR3 covers 15 residues. The junction had 3 bases not matched to a gene; V was cut back by 1 base and J by 2 bases. CDR3 in DNA: TGTGCCAGCAGCGTAACCGGGACAGGGAACTATGGCTACACCTTC. Translated: CASSVTGTGNYGYTF.

This clone showed up many times. The rearrangement joins TRBV24-1 to TRBJ2-7; a weak D match, TRBD2 (5 bases). The CDR3 length is 14 residues. Germline CDR1 is KGHDR and CDR2 is SFDVKD. Trimming took 8 bases from V and 0 from J, leaving 13 bases between them. The CDR3 region is CATKGGPSSYEQYF. The CDR3 bases are TGTGCCACCAAAGGAGGACCTTCCTCCTACGAGCAGTACTTC.

To note about this clone: The same CDR3 is also encoded by other DNA sequences in this sample. The chain employs TRBV28 and TRBJ2-2, with D possibly being TRBD1 (6 bases). CDR1 MDHEN and CDR2 SYDVKM come from the germline V gene. The CDR3 has 14 amino acids. V lost 3 bases and J lost 5, with 10 bases in between. CDR3 sequence (DNA): TGTGCCAGCAGTTTTCTGGGGGCTACCGGGGAGCTGTTTTTT. Translation gives CASSFLGATGELFF.

This clone has only one observation. The chain links TRBV5-1 to TRBJ1-6, with D perhaps matching TRBD1 (5 bases). Germline lookup yields CDR1 SGHRS and CDR2 YFSETQ. Trimming took off 2 bases at V and 10 bases at J, with 16 bases between the two ends. This CDR3 contains 15 residues. The CDR3 sequence is CASSLRPGRESPLHF. CDR3 DNA sequence: TGCGCCAGCAGCTTACGGCCGGGGCGGGAATCACCCCTCCACTTT.

This sequence joins TRBV5-1 and TRBJ2-2; the match to TRBD2 covers 13 bases. The germline V gene has CDR1 SGHRS and CDR2 YFSETQ. V lost 5 bases and J lost 7; bases outside the gene matches: 5. This CDR3 region has 15 residues. The CDR3 reads CASSLRTSGSGELFF. The CDR3 DNA reads as TGCGCCAGCAGTTTACGGACTAGCGGGAGCGGGGAGCTGTTTTTT.

V usage is TRBV29-1 and J usage is TRBJ2-5, with D maybe TRBD2 (6 bases). Germline V gives CDR1 SQVTM, CDR2 ANQGSEA. V shed 6 bases and J shed 6 bases, with 14 bases lying between them. CDR3 length: 12 amino acids. The CDR3 loop is CSVHLGGKTQYF. DNA of the CDR3: TGCAGCGTCCACCTGGGGGGTAAGACCCAGTACTTC.

V is TRBV5-1 and J is TRBJ1-3, with 7 bases lining up with TRBD1. V trimming: 0 bases; J trimming: 7 bases; junction bases outside the gene matches: 10. In germline, CDR1 is SGHRS, CDR2 YFSETQ. There are 16 residues in the CDR3. This chain's CDR3 is CASSLAPDRVRNTIYF. CDR3 in DNA: TGCGCCAGCAGCTTGGCCCCAGACAGGGTGAGGAACACCATATATTTT.

This clone appeared a few times. The rearrangement joins TRBV21-1 to TRBJ1-6. TRBV21-1 is reported as a pseudogene. This CDR3 spans 17 amino acids. The CDR3 bases are TGTGCCAGCAGCAAAGCGCTCAGTACTTATCGGGGTTCACCCCTCCACTTT. Protein sequence: CASSKALSTYRGSPLHF.

The chain combines TRBV5-1 with TRBJ2-3; 11 positions match TRBD2. The CDR3 totals 16 residues. In germline, CDR1 is SGHRS, CDR2 YFSETQ. The ends lost 3 bases at V and 4 bases at J; junction bases unmatched: 7. The chain's CDR3 is CASSSPTSGEADTQYF. Written as DNA, the CDR3 is TGCGCCAGCAGCTCTCCGACTAGCGGGGAGGCAGATACGCAGTATTTT. Full variable domain (outside the CDR3, taken from reference TRBV5-1 and TRBJ2-3): KAGVTQTPRYLIKTRGQQVTLSCSPISGHRSVSWYQQTPGQGLQFLFEYFSETQRNKGNFPGRFSGRQFSNSRSEMNVSTLELGDSALYLCASSSPTSGEADTQYFGPGTRLTVL.

The gene calls are TRBV9 and TRBJ1-2, with 10 bases aligning to TRBD1. Germline-derived CDR1 and CDR2 are SGDLS and YYNGEE. The CDR3 is 15 amino acids. V dropped 6 bases and J dropped 5; count of bases not matched to a gene: 10. The CDR3 protein is CASTSGTGESYGYTF. The CDR3 DNA sequence: TGTGCCAGCACCTCCGGGACAGGGGAGAGTTATGGCTACACCTTC.

This clone appeared many times. V is TRBV5-4 and J is TRBJ2-1; 16 positions agree with TRBD2. After removal of 4 bases from V and 10 bases from J, the junction contained 8 bases not matched to a gene. Germline CDR1 and CDR2: SGHNT and YYREEE (reference sequence). This CDR3 is built from 16 residues. The DNA for the CDR3 is TGTGCCAGCAGCCTACAGGGACTAGCGGGAGGGGGAGAGCAGTTCTTC. It encodes CASSLQGLAGGGEQFF.

This chain uses TRBV6-5 with TRBJ2-1; 9 positions agree with TRBD2. Germline V gene data show CDR1 as MNHEY and CDR2 as SVGAGI. The CDR3 sequence is 13 residues long. The V segment lost 0 bases and the J segment 13 bases; nucleotides outside the gene matches: 4. DNA of the CDR3: TGTGCCAGCAGTTACTCGGGGCGGGAGGGACAGTTCTTC. The encoded protein is CASSYSGREGQFF.